The next 18 T cell receptor beta chains were all read from a single sample in a study of control samples from healthy donors and cancer patients. Assay used: immunoSEQ multiplex PCR; TCRdb lists only in-frame clones, some missing. The table has some 140,000 clones, roughly 94% seen once; the top ten hold over 12%. Material: PBMCs. These receptors were taken from a man in his 60s with colorectal cancer.

This sequence joins TRBV19 and TRBJ2-7; the D gene is possibly TRBD1 (6 bases). CDR1 is LNHDA and CDR2 is SQIVND in the germline V gene (reference sequence). This CDR3 comprises 13 residues. The V end was cut by 1 base, the J end by 7 bases, with 11 bases between. The chain's CDR3 is CASSIGPGEEQYF. Here the CDR3 DNA reads TGTGCCAGTAGTATAGGGCCAGGGGAGGAGCAGTACTTC.

Concerning this clone: Other DNA sequences in the sample encode the same CDR3. This sequence joins TRBV3-1 (or the pseudogene TRBV3-2) and TRBJ1-2; 9 bases line up with TRBD1. J was trimmed by 3 bases and V by 1 base; bases with no gene match: 0. CDR3 length equals 14 residues. CDR1 is LGHDT, CDR2 YNNKEL, per germline (reference sequence). For the CDR3, the DNA is TGTGCCAGCAGCCAAGGGACAGGGGACTATGGCTACACCTTC. Protein: CASSQGTGDYGYTF.

As to this clone: A junction boundary mismatches the germline segment, possibly from a read error. The chain couples TRBV2 to TRBJ2-1; D is perhaps TRBD1 or TRBD2 (6 bases each). This CDR3 comprises 19 residues. The germline CDR1 and CDR2 sequences are SNHLY and FYNNEI. CDR3 nucleotide sequence: TGTGCCAGCAGAGGACAGAGGCATACACGGAGGGCGGGTTACAATCAGCAGTTCTTC. Residues: CASRGQRHTRRAGYNQQFF.

The V and J genes are TRBV2 and TRBJ2-5; D might be TRBD1 or TRBD2, each matching 5 bases. This CDR3 comprises 14 residues. The V end was cut by 6 bases, the J end by 0 bases, with 11 bases between. The germline CDR1 and CDR2 sequences are SNHLY and FYNNEI. The CDR3 sequence is CASRGDADQETQYF. DNA for the CDR3: TGTGCCAGCAGAGGGGACGCAGACCAAGAGACCCAGTACTTC.

V gene TRBV5-1 combines with J gene TRBJ1-4, with D maybe TRBD1 (5 bases). In germline, CDR1 is SGHRS, CDR2 YFSETQ. The germline V and J ends were trimmed by 4 bases and 5 bases, with 12 bases remaining between them. The CDR3 sequence is 14 residues long. The CDR3 region is CASSDPQGNEKLFF. CDR3 DNA sequence: TGCGCCAGCAGCGACCCTCAGGGAAATGAAAAACTGTTTTTT.

This rearrangement joins TRBV19 to TRBJ1-5, with 7 positions matching TRBD1. The CDR3 loop spans 19 amino acids. CDR1 LNHDA and CDR2 SQIVND come from the germline V gene (reference sequence). V was pared by 0 bases and J by 2 bases, with 13 bases of the junction left unmatched. This CDR3 reads CASSIDLISRGGGNQPQHF. The CDR3 nucleotides are TGTGCCAGTAGTATAGACTTAATTTCGCGAGGGGGCGGCAATCAGCCCCAGCATTTT. Full variable domain (rest looked up from reference TRBV19 and TRBJ1-5): DGGITQSPKYLFRKEGQNVTLSCEQNLNHDAMYWYRQDPGQGLRLIYYSQIVNDFQKGDIAEGYSVSREKKESFPLTVTSAQKNPTAFYLCASSIDLISRGGGNQPQHFGDGTRLSIL.

This clone was observed once. V gene TRBV6-6 combines with J gene TRBJ1-2, with 8 bases identical to TRBD1. V lost 1 base, J lost 3 bases, and 7 bases stayed unmatched. Germline V gene lookup returns CDR1 MNHNY and CDR2 SVGAGI (reference sequence). The CDR3 runs to 16 residues. In DNA form, the CDR3 reads TGTGCCAGCAGTTACTACTCGCCGGGACAGGACTATGGCTACACCTTC. It codes for CASSYYSPGQDYGYTF.

The chain has TRBV18 and TRBJ2-7; D is perhaps TRBD2 (5 bases). Germline V gene data show CDR1 as KGHSH and CDR2 as LQKENI. This CDR3 contains 13 residues. The V gene lost 3 bases and the J gene lost 3 bases, with 9 bases spanning the gap. The CDR3 DNA follows: TGTGCCAGCTCACCGGAGGAGTACTACGAGCAGTACTTC. Encoded protein: CASSPEEYYEQYF.

This chain links TRBV5-1 with TRBJ2-5, with D tentatively TRBD2 (6 bases). Germline V CDR1 and CDR2: SGHRS, YFSETQ. The CDR3 has 16 amino acids. V was shortened by 4 bases and J by 5 bases, with 21 bases between the two germline ends. CDR3 sequence: CASSPGTFGSVETQYF. The DNA of the CDR3 is TGCGCCAGCAGCCCGGGGACTTTCGGAAGTGTGGAGACCCAGTACTTC.

The V call is TRBV9, the J call TRBJ1-4; maybe TRBD1 (5 bases). Looked up from germline, CDR1 is SGDLS and CDR2 is YYNGEE. The CDR3 consists of 12 residues. V lost 5 bases and J lost 6, with 8 bases in between. The CDR3 reads CASSIGDEKLFF. The CDR3 nucleotides read TGTGCCAGCAGTATAGGGGATGAAAAACTGTTTTTT.

The chain employs TRBV6-5 and TRBJ1-5; D gene ambiguous. Trimming pared 7 bases from V and 1 base from J, leaving 14 bases between. The CDR3 has 15 amino acids. From germline, CDR1 is MNHEY and CDR2 SVGAGI. CDR3 loop: CASTLALGSNQPQHF. CDR3 bases: TGTGCCAGCACCCTAGCACTGGGGAGCAATCAGCCCCAGCATTTT.

The DNA of the CDR3 is TGTGCCAGCAGCGTAGGGGGGGCTGGAGCTGGAAACACCATATATTTT. It encodes CASSVGGAGAGNTIYF. V is TRBV9 and J is TRBJ1-3; a weak D match, TRBD1 (6 bases). Germline V lookup: CDR1 SGDLS, CDR2 YYNGEE. V was cut by 0 bases and J by 2 bases, with 12 bases left in between. The CDR3 is made up of 16 amino acids.

The table lists this clone with a few counts. The rearrangement joins TRBV6-2 or TRBV6-3 to TRBJ2-5; TRBD1 aligns across 9 bases. The CDR3 contains 14 residues. CDR1 is MNHEY, CDR2 SVGEGT, per germline. Trimming cost V 0 bases and J 7 bases; bases outside gene matches: 3. CDR3 coding DNA: TGTGCCAGCAGTTACTCGGGACAGGGAAGGACCCAGTACTTC. As protein: CASSYSGQGRTQYF.

V gene TRBV30 combines with J gene TRBJ2-4; D not resolved. The CDR3 totals 13 residues. Germline V CDR1 and CDR2: GTSNPN, SVGIG (reference sequence). Trimming removed 4 bases at V and 1 base at J, with 8 bases between. This CDR3 is CAWTKGAKNIQYF. CDR3 bases: TGTGCCTGGACCAAGGGTGCCAAAAACATTCAGTACTTC.

This chain connects TRBV18 to TRBJ2-4, with D possibly being TRBD1 (6 bases). The germline V gene encodes CDR1 KGHSH and CDR2 LQKENI. The CDR3 is made up of 15 amino acids. Trimming took off 0 bases at V and 8 bases at J, with 14 bases between the two ends. CDR3 sequence: CASSPPRTVADIQYF. CDR3 DNA: TGTGCCAGCTCACCACCTAGGACAGTTGCGGACATTCAGTACTTC.

This clone was seen only once. The chain links TRBV5-4 to TRBJ2-7; 9 nucleotides line up with TRBD2. The CDR3 extends over 14 amino acids. The germline CDR1 and CDR2 sequences are SGHNT and YYREEE (reference sequence). V was clipped by 4 bases and J by 3 bases; unmatched bases: 5. The CDR3 DNA sequence: TGTGCCAGCAGCGAAGCGGGGGGATACTACGAGCAGTACTTC. Its translation: CASSEAGGYYEQYF.

The chain links TRBV6-4 to TRBJ1-4; no firm D call. CDR3 length: 15 residues. The ends were cut back, 5 bases at V and 5 bases at J, with 15 bases in the middle. CDR1 and CDR2 from the germline V gene are MRHNA and SNTAGT. Here the CDR3 DNA reads TGTGCCAGCAGTAAAGGCCCGTCCAGGAATGAAAAACTGTTTTTT. It specifies CASSKGPSRNEKLFF.

The rearrangement links TRBV9 to TRBJ2-1, with 7 bases fitting TRBD2. Germline CDR1 is SGDLS and CDR2 is YYNGEE. The CDR3 covers 15 residues. V lost 2 bases to trimming and J lost 4 bases; unmatched junction nucleotides: 6. The CDR3 is CASSVSGGTYNEQFF. The CDR3 bases are TGTGCCAGCAGCGTTTCCGGGGGGACTTACAATGAGCAGTTCTTC.